Described below is a single T cell receptor beta chain sequence and its context. TCRdb analysed the RT-PCR reads with MiXCR anew, one entry per CDR3 protein. The table has approximately 720,000 distinct CDR3 sequences, about 14% seen once; the top ten hold roughly 3.6%. V dropped 3 bases and J dropped 4 bases, with 9 bases sitting between them. The CDR3 length is 13 residues. The germline V gene has CDR1 MNHNS and CDR2 SASEGT. The sample consisted of memory CD4+ T cells from blood. The receptor's source is a female donor in good health, serving as a healthy control. The gene calls are TRBV6-1 and TRBJ2-5; D uncertain. The CDR3 reads CASSDLIGETQYF. The CDR3 DNA reads TGTGCCAGCAGTGATCTGATAGGAGAGACCCAGTACTTC.